Listed below are T cell receptor beta chains from one sample, sequenced in a study of T cells after yellow fever vaccination. Each CDR3 protein is one row after TCRdb ran MiXCR on the 5' RACE reads. Found here are about 400,000 distinct CDR3 sequences, roughly 6.1% of them singletons; the top ten hold roughly 15%. The sequences come from PBMCs, collected 5 days after the yellow fever booster vaccination. All receptors derive from a man aged 30 to 45 who received the YFV17D yellow fever vaccine. Both conserved end residues are trimmed from each CDR3. Each record gives: J gene, clone size, V gene, CDR3 length, CDR3 protein. A clone size is listed for some rows: how often the clone was seen (once, few, many), or a class if it is expanded.

J: TRBJ2-2; size: .; V: TRBV24-1; length: 15; CDR3: ATSDFRGQGNTGELF
J: TRBJ2-1; size: many; V: TRBV11-2; length: 15; CDR3: ASSLVVRVFGNNEQF
J: TRBJ1-4; size: many; V: TRBV18; length: 12; CDR3: ASSPRGSNEKLF
J: TRBJ2-1; size: .; V: TRBV7-2; length: 15; CDR3: ASSLMTRTSGRNEQF
J: TRBJ2-7; size: .; V: TRBV2; length: 11; CDR3: ANRLAEVYEQY
J: TRBJ2-7; size: few; V: TRBV19; length: 14; CDR3: ASSIKAGGWRREQY
J: TRBJ2-1; size: few; V: TRBV27; length: 13; CDR3: ASSFVAGVGDEQF
J: TRBJ1-6; size: many; V: TRBV7-2; length: 13; CDR3: ASSLEGGAVSPLH
J: TRBJ2-1; size: many; V: TRBV20-1; length: 15; CDR3: SAGMTGLADSYNEQF
J: TRBJ1-2; size: many; V: TRBV6-5; length: 13; CDR3: ASSRLWTDPFGYT
J: TRBJ2-1; size: .; V: TRBV11-2; length: 13; CDR3: ASSPPGTSSVEQF
J: TRBJ2-7; size: few; V: TRBV27; length: 13; CDR3: ASSPDRDRAYEQY
J: TRBJ2-2; size: many; V: TRBV5-5; length: 13; CDR3: ASRSTSGSPGELF
J: TRBJ2-2; size: .; V: TRBV5-6; length: 15; CDR3: ASSLGLAGVWTGELF
J: TRBJ2-5; size: .; V: TRBV7-9; length: 14; CDR3: ASSPPGGAAQETQY
J: TRBJ1-1; size: many; V: TRBV18; length: 11; CDR3: ASSPPPGSEAF
J: TRBJ1-2; size: .; V: TRBV6-5; length: 12; CDR3: ASSYRGSNYGYT
J: TRBJ2-3; size: .; V: TRBV20-1; length: 10; CDR3: SVMEEPPTQY
J: TRBJ2-7; size: few; V: TRBV27; length: 14; CDR3: ASSLSGTGGPYEQY
J: TRBJ1-1; size: .; V: TRBV12-3/TRBV12-4; length: 11; CDR3: ASSLGGHIKAF
J: TRBJ2-5; size: .; V: TRBV20-1; length: 15; CDR3: CARPLGPTWYQETQY
J: TRBJ2-2; size: few; V: TRBV6-6; length: 11; CDR3: ASKTSGPGELF
J: TRBJ2-5; size: few; V: TRBV20-1; length: 14; CDR3: SARVAGGPYQETQY
J: TRBJ2-7; size: few; V: TRBV18; length: 13; CDR3: ASSPPSHRGQEQY
J: TRBJ1-1; size: few; V: TRBV20-1; length: 10; CDR3: SARTGPTEAF
J: TRBJ2-1; size: .; V: TRBV3-1; length: 11; CDR3: ATSGLALNEQF
J: TRBJ1-1; size: .; V: TRBV3-1; length: 12; CDR3: ASSPDPGGTEAF
J: TRBJ1-1; size: .; V: TRBV12-3/TRBV12-4; length: 12; CDR3: ASSFRGENSEAF
J: TRBJ2-7; size: few; V: TRBV7-9; length: 14; CDR3: ASSLASGTSSYEQY
J: TRBJ2-3; size: many; V: TRBV5-1; length: 13; CDR3: ASSLDGKSSDTQY
J: TRBJ1-2; size: many; V: TRBV7-9; length: 10; CDR3: ASSPGEYGYT
J: TRBJ2-7; size: few; V: TRBV14; length: 12; CDR3: ASNWEGPSYEQY
J: TRBJ2-7; size: few; V: TRBV20-1; length: 11; CDR3: SARWDSPYEQY
J: TRBJ2-1; size: many; V: TRBV12-3/TRBV12-4; length: 14; CDR3: ASHRPTQSSYNEQF
J: TRBJ2-1; size: .; V: TRBV18; length: 15; CDR3: ASSPPLGSGSYNEQF
J: TRBJ1-1; size: .; V: TRBV6-6; length: 10; CDR3: ASSFTRQEAF
J: TRBJ2-3; size: many; V: TRBV27; length: 13; CDR3: ASSKTGIGADTQY
J: TRBJ2-7; size: .; V: TRBV28; length: 14; CDR3: ASDGGAGPSFYEQY
J: TRBJ2-5; size: .; V: TRBV29-1; length: 11; CDR3: SVVPGYQETQY
J: TRBJ2-3; size: many; V: TRBV29-1; length: 9; CDR3: SVILQETQY
J: TRBJ2-3; size: .; V: TRBV7-2; length: 14; CDR3: ASSLLAGSPTDTLY
J: TRBJ2-1; size: .; V: TRBV11-2; length: 12; CDR3: ASTLGGSLNEQF
J: TRBJ1-5; size: .; V: TRBV5-1; length: 11; CDR3: ASSTSGGQPQH
J: TRBJ2-1; size: many; V: TRBV29-1; length: 14; CDR3: SVETGLAGGYNEQF
J: TRBJ2-1; size: few; V: TRBV7-6; length: 13; CDR3: ASSNGGSGTNEQF
J: TRBJ2-1; size: .; V: TRBV20-1; length: 12; CDR3: SARDTRAYNEQF
J: TRBJ1-6; size: many; V: TRBV7-9; length: 14; CDR3: ASSLAQTGNNSPLH
J: TRBJ2-2; size: few; V: TRBV12-3/TRBV12-4; length: 12; CDR3: ASSPPDSSGELF
J: TRBJ2-1; size: few; V: TRBV18; length: 15; CDR3: ASSPSSGASSYNEQF
J: TRBJ2-5; size: many; V: TRBV24-1; length: 13; CDR3: ATSEGQDPRGTQY
J: TRBJ2-2; size: few; V: TRBV30; length: 15; CDR3: AARGHGEAANTGELF
J: TRBJ1-6; size: many; V: TRBV16; length: 14; CDR3: ASSRDVASYNSPLH
J: TRBJ2-1; size: many; V: TRBV20-1; length: 14; CDR3: SARDGQGTSRNEQF
J: TRBJ2-2; size: .; V: TRBV18; length: 14; CDR3: ASSPLGSANTGELF
J: TRBJ2-7; size: .; V: TRBV28; length: 11; CDR3: ASSFGTPKVEY
J: TRBJ1-5; size: many; V: TRBV9; length: 13; CDR3: ASSVGGRDGQPQH
J: TRBJ2-7; size: .; V: TRBV20-1; length: 12; CDR3: SAVLRGSEYEQY
J: TRBJ2-7; size: .; V: TRBV11-2; length: 10; CDR3: ASTKIGAEQY
J: TRBJ2-5; size: few; V: TRBV18; length: 15; CDR3: ASSPFPLGTVEETQY